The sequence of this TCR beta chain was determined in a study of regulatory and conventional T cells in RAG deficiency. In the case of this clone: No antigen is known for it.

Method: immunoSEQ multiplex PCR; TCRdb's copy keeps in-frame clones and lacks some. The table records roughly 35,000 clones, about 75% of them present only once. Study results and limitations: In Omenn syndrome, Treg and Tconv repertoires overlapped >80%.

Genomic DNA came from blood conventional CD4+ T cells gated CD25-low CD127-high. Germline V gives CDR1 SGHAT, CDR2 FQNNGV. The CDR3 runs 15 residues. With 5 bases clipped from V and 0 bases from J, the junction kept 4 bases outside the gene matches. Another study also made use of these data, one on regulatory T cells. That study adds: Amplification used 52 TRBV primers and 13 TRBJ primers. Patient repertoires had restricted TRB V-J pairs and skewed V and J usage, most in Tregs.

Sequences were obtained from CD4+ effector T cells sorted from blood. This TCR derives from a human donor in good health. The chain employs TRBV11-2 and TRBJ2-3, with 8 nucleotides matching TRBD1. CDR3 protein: CASSLRQGSTDTQYF. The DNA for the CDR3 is TGTGCCAGCAGCCTACGACAGGGGAGCACAGATACGCAGTATTTT.